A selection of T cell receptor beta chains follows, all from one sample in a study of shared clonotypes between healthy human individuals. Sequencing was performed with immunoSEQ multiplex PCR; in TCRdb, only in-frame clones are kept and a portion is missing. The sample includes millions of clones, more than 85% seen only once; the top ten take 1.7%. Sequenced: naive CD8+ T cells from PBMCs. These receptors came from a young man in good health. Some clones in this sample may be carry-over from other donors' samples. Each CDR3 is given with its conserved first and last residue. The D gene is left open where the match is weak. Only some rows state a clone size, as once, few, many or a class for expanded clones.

cdr3_nt: TGTGCCACCAGCAACGATGGCTACGAGCAGTACTTC
cdr3_aa: CATSNDGYEQYF
d_call: NA
v_call: TRBV15
j_call: TRBJ2-7
clone_size: NA

cdr3_nt: TGTGCCAGCAGCTCCTCTTGGGAAACAGATACGCAGTATTTT
cdr3_aa: CASSSSWETDTQYF
d_call: NA
v_call: TRBV28
j_call: TRBJ2-3
clone_size: NA

cdr3_nt: TGTGCCAGCAGCGCCGACGGACAGGGAATGAACACTGAAGCTTTCTTT
cdr3_aa: CASSADGQGMNTEAFF
d_call: TRBD1
v_call: TRBV7-6
j_call: TRBJ1-1
clone_size: few

cdr3_nt: TGTGCCAGCAGCTTAGGCTCCAGGGCTACCGGGGAGCTGTTTTTT
cdr3_aa: CASSLGSRATGELFF
d_call: NA
v_call: TRBV7-9
j_call: TRBJ2-2
clone_size: NA

cdr3_nt: TGTGCCAGCAGTGAAGTTGGATGGGACCCCTACGGTAATGAGCAGTTCTTC
cdr3_aa: CASSEVGWDPYGNEQFF
d_call: NA
v_call: TRBV6-1
j_call: TRBJ2-1
clone_size: NA

cdr3_nt: TGCAGCGCCGGGGGCGGGAGCTCCTACGAGCAGTACTTC
cdr3_aa: CSAGGGSSYEQYF
d_call: NA
v_call: TRBV29-1
j_call: TRBJ2-7
clone_size: NA

cdr3_nt: TGTGCCAGCAGCTTAGAAGGCCCGGCAGGGGAGCAGTACTTC
cdr3_aa: CASSLEGPAGEQYF
d_call: NA
v_call: TRBV13
j_call: TRBJ2-7
clone_size: once

cdr3_nt: TGTGCTAGTGGTTTGGGGACAGGGGAGAGAGGATATGGCTACACCTTC
cdr3_aa: CASGLGTGERGYGYTF
d_call: TRBD1
v_call: TRBV12-5
j_call: TRBJ1-2
clone_size: NA

cdr3_nt: TGCGCCAGCAGCCCACTTCCCGGGACTAAATACAATGAGCAGTTCTTC
cdr3_aa: CASSPLPGTKYNEQFF
d_call: TRBD2
v_call: TRBV5-1
j_call: TRBJ2-1
clone_size: NA

cdr3_nt: TGTGCCAGCAGCTTAGCGGGAGGGCTCAATGAGCAGTTCTTC
cdr3_aa: CASSLAGGLNEQFF
d_call: TRBD2
v_call: TRBV7-9
j_call: TRBJ2-1
clone_size: NA

cdr3_nt: TGTGCCAGCAGCTTCCGGGACAGGGGCCCGAAGAACACTGAAGCTTTCTTT
cdr3_aa: CASSFRDRGPKNTEAFF
d_call: TRBD1
v_call: TRBV5-8
j_call: TRBJ1-1
clone_size: NA

cdr3_nt: TGTGCCAGCAGCCCCCGGGAGAGCCAAAACATTCAGTACTTC
cdr3_aa: CASSPRESQNIQYF
d_call: NA
v_call: TRBV7-9
j_call: TRBJ2-4
clone_size: NA

cdr3_nt: TGTGCCAGCAGTGATTCACAGGGGTCTAACTATGGCTACACCTTC
cdr3_aa: CASSDSQGSNYGYTF
d_call: TRBD1
v_call: TRBV28
j_call: TRBJ1-2
clone_size: NA

cdr3_nt: TGCGCCAGCAGCCAAGTTGGAAGACCTGCGGGGAATGGCTACACCTTC
cdr3_aa: CASSQVGRPAGNGYTF
d_call: NA
v_call: TRBV4-1
j_call: TRBJ1-2
clone_size: NA

cdr3_nt: TGCGCCAGCAGCCAAGGGGTGGGCGGTTCCTACTACAATGAGCAGTTCTTC
cdr3_aa: CASSQGVGGSYYNEQFF
d_call: NA
v_call: TRBV4-1
j_call: TRBJ2-1
clone_size: NA

cdr3_nt: TGTGCCAGCAGTGAGAGGGGGACTAGCTACGAGCAGTACTTC
cdr3_aa: CASSERGTSYEQYF
d_call: TRBD2
v_call: TRBV2
j_call: TRBJ2-7
clone_size: NA

cdr3_nt: TGTGCCAGCTCCGGAGGGGGGCTATTGGATACGCAGTATTTT
cdr3_aa: CASSGGGLLDTQYF
d_call: NA
v_call: TRBV27
j_call: TRBJ2-3
clone_size: NA

cdr3_nt: TGTGCCAGCAGCGACCCGTCAACGGGAGGAGACTACAATGAGCAGTTCTTC
cdr3_aa: CASSDPSTGGDYNEQFF
d_call: TRBD2
v_call: TRBV9
j_call: TRBJ2-1
clone_size: NA

cdr3_nt: TGTGCCAGCAGTTATCTAGCGGGAGTCAGTAATGAGCAGTTCTTC
cdr3_aa: CASSYLAGVSNEQFF
d_call: TRBD2
v_call: TRBV6-5
j_call: TRBJ2-1
clone_size: NA

cdr3_nt: TGCGCCAGCAGCCAATTGCTGGCGATACAAGAGACCCAGTACTTC
cdr3_aa: CASSQLLAIQETQYF
d_call: NA
v_call: TRBV4-3
j_call: TRBJ2-5
clone_size: NA

cdr3_nt: TGTGCCAGCAGTTTATCTTGGGGACAAAAGCTCTCCTACGAGCAGTACTTC
cdr3_aa: CASSLSWGQKLSYEQYF
d_call: NA
v_call: TRBV27
j_call: TRBJ2-7
clone_size: NA

cdr3_nt: TGTGCCAGCAGCTTAGTCCAACCGGGCTATAATTCACCCCTCCACTTT
cdr3_aa: CASSLVQPGYNSPLHF
d_call: NA
v_call: TRBV11-2
j_call: TRBJ1-6
clone_size: NA